Presented here are 23 T cell receptor beta chains from one specimen sequenced in a study of blood T cells in healthy people across ages. Primed by a sample-barcoded 5' primer and a J-beta primer mix, a second PCR proceeded for 7 to 11 cycles. Using its own MiXCR run on the 5' RACE reads, TCRdb lists one record per CDR3 protein. The table records 1.5 million to 2 million distinct CDR3 sequences, almost 35% of them present only once. Sequenced input: blood. These receptors were taken from a woman younger than 45 in good health.

The chain links TRBV20-1 to TRBJ2-7, with D perhaps matching TRBD1 (6 bases). This CDR3 region has 15 residues. V shed 3 bases and J shed 1 base, with 16 bases lying between them. Germline assignment: CDR1 DFQATT and CDR2 SNEGSKA (reference sequence). The CDR3: CSASLGRGLSYEQYF. Here the CDR3 DNA reads TGCAGTGCTAGTTTGGGCAGGGGTCTTTCCTACGAGCAGTACTTC.

This clonotype showed up just a few times. V and J are TRBV10-3 and TRBJ2-6; 11 bases are a match to TRBD1. The CDR3 sequence is 18 residues long. The germline V gene encodes CDR1 ENHRY and CDR2 SYGVKD. V lost 6 bases to trimming and J lost 1 base; unmatched junction nucleotides: 8. The CDR3 nucleotides read TGTGCCATCAGCGCCTTTCGGGACAGGGGGTCTGGGGCCAACGTCCTGACTTTC. This gives the protein CAISAFRDRGSGANVLTF.

This clonotype was picked up a small number of times. This sequence joins TRBV6-5 and TRBJ2-1, with TRBD1 matching 9 bases. Trimming cost V 2 bases and J 8 bases; bases outside gene matches: 7. Germline V lookup: CDR1 MNHEY, CDR2 SVGAGI. CDR3 size: 15 residues. The CDR3 is CASSYPKTGGDEQFF. CDR3 DNA: TGTGCCAGCAGTTACCCAAAAACAGGGGGCGATGAGCAGTTCTTC.

The J gene is TRBJ1-5, the V gene TRBV7-8, with D unresolved. The CDR3 totals 18 residues. From germline, CDR1 is SGHVS and CDR2 FQNEAQ. Deletions cut 1 base from V and 0 bases from J, with 16 bases between. Here the CDR3 DNA reads TGTGCCAGCAGCTTAGAAGCCCGGGTCCGCTATAGCAATCAGCCCCAGCATTTT. Protein product: CASSLEARVRYSNQPQHF.

V and J are TRBV28 and TRBJ2-3; 8 bases line up with TRBD2. The germline V gene has CDR1 MDHEN and CDR2 SYDVKM. V was clipped by 10 bases and J by 1 base; unmatched bases: 19. The CDR3 extends over 18 amino acids. The CDR3 region has the DNA TGTGCCACCAGGATGGGGCGGGAGGCTATACTAGGCACAGATACGCAGTATTTT. The encoded protein is CATRMGREAILGTDTQYF.

This clonotype has just a few counts. The CDR3 sequence: CASVRAIGETQYF. In DNA form, the CDR3 reads TGTGCCAGCGTCCGTGCGATAGGAGAGACCCAGTACTTC. The chain carries TRBV28 and TRBJ2-5; D is unresolved. The germline gives CDR1 MDHEN, CDR2 SYDVKM. V lost 8 bases to trimming and J lost 4 bases, with 14 bases between them. The CDR3 extends over 13 amino acids.

This clonotype was seen a handful of times. The CDR3 loop is CASSYPRGSTDTQYF. Here the CDR3 DNA reads TGTGCCAGCAGTTACCCTCGCGGGTCCACAGATACGCAGTATTTT. The V and J genes are TRBV6-2 or TRBV6-3 and TRBJ2-3; a weak D match, TRBD2 (5 bases). Germline values: CDR1 MNHEY, CDR2 SVGEGT. This CDR3 comprises 15 residues. The germline V and J ends were trimmed by 2 bases and 2 bases, with 11 bases remaining between them.

This chain uses TRBV28 with TRBJ2-7; D is undetermined. With 4 bases removed from V and 0 bases from J, the gap between germline ends came to 13 bases. The CDR3 has 15 amino acids. From germline, CDR1 is MDHEN and CDR2 SYDVKM. The CDR3 loop is CASSSTSKVSYEQYF. In DNA, the CDR3 is TGTGCCAGCAGTTCAACCAGTAAGGTCTCCTACGAGCAGTACTTC. The entire variable domain, with the rest obtained from reference TRBV28 and TRBJ2-7, is as follows: DVKVTQSSRYLVKRTGEKVFLECVQDMDHENMFWYRQDPGLGLRLIYFSYDVKMKEKGDIPEGYSVSREKKERFSLILESASTNQTSMYLCASSSTSKVSYEQYFGPGTRLTVT.

The gene calls are TRBV20-1 and TRBJ2-1; no clear D gene. The CDR3 consists of 14 residues. Germline assignment: CDR1 DFQATT and CDR2 SNEGSKA (reference sequence). V lost 0 bases and J 6 bases, leaving 12 bases between the germline ends. The CDR3 reads CSARDRQRFNEQFF. The CDR3 nucleotides are TGCAGTGCTAGAGATCGTCAACGTTTCAATGAGCAGTTCTTC.

This clonotype was found a few times. The V and J genes are TRBV12-3 or TRBV12-4 and TRBJ2-6, with D possibly matching TRBD2 (5 bases). The V and J ends lost 7 bases and 0 bases respectively, with 25 bases between them. The CDR3 covers 20 residues. CDR3 sequence: CASTEQQDFYLLSGANVLTF. CDR3 bases: TGTGCCAGCACCGAACAGCAGGACTTCTACCTCCTCTCTGGGGCCAACGTCCTGACTTTC.

The chain joins TRBV9 to TRBJ2-3; D may be TRBD1 or TRBD2 (6 bases each). The CDR3 has 15 amino acids. Trimming stripped 0 bases from V and 7 bases from J, with 15 bases between. The germline CDR1 and CDR2 sequences are SGDLS and YYNGEE. The CDR3 DNA reads as TGTGCCAGCAGCGTAGAGGGGGGCCCCACGAATACGCAGTATTTT. It codes for CASSVEGGPTNTQYF. Full variable domain (rest looked up from reference TRBV9 and TRBJ2-3): DSGVTQTPKHLITATGQRVTLRCSPRSGDLSVYWYQQSLDQGLQFLIQYYNGEERAKGNILERFSAQQFPDLHSELNLSSLELGDSALYFCASSVEGGPTNTQYFGPGTRLTVL.

A remark on this clonotype: Germline and junction disagree at one end, which may indicate a read error. The chain uses TRBV9 and TRBJ1-1; 7 bases line up with TRBD1. Germline V gives CDR1 SGDLS, CDR2 YYNGEE. The CDR3 is made up of 13 amino acids. The CDR3, as DNA: TGTGCCAACAGCGCACAGGGGAGTACTGAAGCTTTCTTT. This codes for CANSAQGSTEAFF.

This clonotype was detected a few times. V usage is TRBV5-5 and J usage is TRBJ1-1; D gene unclear. This CDR3 spans 13 amino acids. V gave up 6 bases and J gave up 1 base, with 10 bases separating them. Germline V CDR1 and CDR2: SGHKS, YYEKEE (reference sequence). Here the CDR3 reads CASTLWGNTEAFF. CDR3 DNA sequence: TGTGCCAGCACCCTCTGGGGGAACACTGAAGCTTTCTTT. The variable domain in full, completed from reference TRBV5-5 and TRBJ1-1, reads DAGVTQSPTHLIKTRGQQVTLRCSPISGHKSVSWYQQVLGQGPQFIFQYYEKEERGRGNFPDRFSARQFPNYSSELNVNALLLGDSALYLCASTLWGNTEAFFGQGTRLTVV.

The J gene is TRBJ1-2, the V gene TRBV30, with TRBD1 as a possible D gene (6 bases). V shed 0 bases and J shed 7 bases, with 12 bases lying between them. CDR1 is GTSNPN, CDR2 SVGIG, per germline (reference sequence). This CDR3 has 13 amino acids. CDR3 in amino acids: CAWSVVGGLGYTF. CDR3 coding DNA: TGTGCCTGGAGTGTTGTGGGGGGCCTTGGCTACACCTTC.

This clonotype occurred a few times. The V call is TRBV6-6, the J call TRBJ1-1; possibly TRBD1 for D (5 bases). The germline V gene has CDR1 MNHNY and CDR2 SVGAGI (reference sequence). Trimming stripped 8 bases from V and 4 bases from J, with 17 bases between. The CDR3 totals 14 residues. CDR3 bases: TGTGCCAGCTGGGAGGGGTCTGTGCTCACTGAAGCTTTCTTT. This sequence encodes CASWEGSVLTEAFF.

The chain has TRBV3-1 and TRBJ1-3; D is unresolved. The CDR3 is made up of 16 amino acids. Germline CDR1 LGHDT, CDR2 YNNKEL (reference sequence). The germline V and J ends were trimmed by 2 bases and 1 base, with 12 bases remaining between them. CDR3 sequence (DNA): TGTGCCAGCAGCCAACCCGACGCTAAGTCTGGAAACACCATATATTTT. Translating gives CASSQPDAKSGNTIYF.

This clonotype has a handful of counts. The chain uses TRBV11-1 and TRBJ2-7; possibly TRBD2 for D (5 bases). CDR3 length: 15 amino acids. With 4 bases removed from V and 0 bases from J, the gap between germline ends came to 13 bases. CDR1 is SGHAT and CDR2 is FQDESV in the germline V gene (reference sequence). CDR3 residues: CASSSGSTNSYEQYF. The CDR3 nucleotides are TGTGCCAGCAGCTCCGGATCGACTAACTCCTACGAGCAGTACTTC. The variable domain in full, with the rest retrieved from reference TRBV11-1 and TRBJ2-7, is EAEVAQSPRYKITEKSQAVAFWCDPISGHATLYWYRQILGQGPELLVQFQDESVVDDSQLPKDRFSAERLKGVDSTLKIQPAELGDSAMYLCASSSGSTNSYEQYFGPGTRLTVT.

The chain carries TRBV5-1 and TRBJ2-5; D is possibly TRBD2 (7 bases). Germline V lookup: CDR1 SGHRS, CDR2 YFSETQ. The CDR3 totals 15 residues. The V end was cut by 4 bases, the J end by 11 bases, with 24 bases between. Written as DNA, the CDR3 is TGCGCCAGCAGCCAGGGCGGCGGGGGCTCCTATGGGCAGTACTTC. This translates into CASSQGGGGSYGQYF.

CDR3 sequence reads: CASSQAQSSGANVLTF. The CDR3 DNA reads as TGCGCCAGCAGCCAAGCTCAAAGCTCTGGGGCCAACGTCCTGACTTTC. This chain uses TRBV4-1 with TRBJ2-6; D call uncertain. CDR1 is MGHRA, CDR2 YSYEKL, per germline. This CDR3 is built from 16 residues. Between the trimmed V and J ends, which lost 1 base and 0 bases, there was a span of 7 bases.

This clonotype was seen a handful of times. The chain uses TRBV20-1 and TRBJ2-3, with D tentatively TRBD2 (5 bases). The CDR3 runs to 13 residues. The V end was cut by 3 bases, the J end by 4 bases, with 11 bases between. The germline V gene encodes CDR1 DFQATT and CDR2 SNEGSKA (reference sequence). CDR3 DNA: TGCAGTGCTAGGGGTAGCGCTTCAGATACGCAGTATTTT. Translated, it gives CSARGSASDTQYF.

The genes are TRBV12-3 or TRBV12-4 and TRBJ2-5; D is undetermined. CDR3 length: 13 residues. Trimming stripped 3 bases from V and 5 bases from J, with 10 bases between. CDR3 sequence: CASSFSFGETQYF. The CDR3 coding sequence is TGTGCCAGCAGTTTTAGCTTTGGCGAGACCCAGTACTTC.

V is TRBV28 and J is TRBJ2-7, with D tentatively TRBD2 (5 bases). The CDR3 is 16 residues long. Between the trimmed V and J ends, which lost 3 bases and 2 bases, there was a span of 17 bases. Germline V gene lookup returns CDR1 MDHEN and CDR2 SYDVKM. In DNA form, the CDR3 reads TGTGCCAGCAGTTTTATAACAGCGGCCAATCCCTACGAGCAGTACTTC. This encodes CASSFITAANPYEQYF.

In its sample, this clonotype was seen a few times. The gene calls are TRBV20-1 and TRBJ1-2; the D is unclear. The CDR3 sequence is 13 residues long. CDR1 DFQATT and CDR2 SNEGSKA come from the germline V gene (reference sequence). Trimming shortened V by 0 bases and J by 4 bases, and 9 bases separated the two germline ends. CDR3 nucleotide sequence: TGCAGTGCTAGAGATATCAGAGGCTATGGCTACACCTTC. Its translation: CSARDIRGYGYTF.